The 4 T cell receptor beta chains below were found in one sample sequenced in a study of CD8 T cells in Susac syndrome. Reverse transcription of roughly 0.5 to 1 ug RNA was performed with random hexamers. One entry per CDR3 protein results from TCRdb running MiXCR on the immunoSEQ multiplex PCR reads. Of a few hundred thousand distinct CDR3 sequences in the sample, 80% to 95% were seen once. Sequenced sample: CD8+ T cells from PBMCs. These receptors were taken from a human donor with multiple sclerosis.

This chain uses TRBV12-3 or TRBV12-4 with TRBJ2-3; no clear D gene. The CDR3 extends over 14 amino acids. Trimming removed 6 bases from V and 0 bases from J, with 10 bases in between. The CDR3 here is CASRAPSSTDTQYF. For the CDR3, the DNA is TGTGCCAGCAGAGCCCCCAGTAGCACAGATACGCAGTATTTT.

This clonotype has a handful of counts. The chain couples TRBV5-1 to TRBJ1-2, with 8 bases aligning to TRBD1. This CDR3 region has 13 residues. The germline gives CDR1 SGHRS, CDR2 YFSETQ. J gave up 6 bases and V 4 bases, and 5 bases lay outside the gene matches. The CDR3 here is CASSPGQGDGYTF. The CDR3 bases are TGCGCCAGCAGCCCAGGACAGGGTGATGGCTACACCTTC. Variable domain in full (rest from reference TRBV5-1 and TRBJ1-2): KAGVTQTPRYLIKTRGQQVTLSCSPISGHRSVSWYQQTPGQGLQFLFEYFSETQRNKGNFPGRFSGRQFSNSRSEMNVSTLELGDSALYLCASSPGQGDGYTFGSGTRLTVV.

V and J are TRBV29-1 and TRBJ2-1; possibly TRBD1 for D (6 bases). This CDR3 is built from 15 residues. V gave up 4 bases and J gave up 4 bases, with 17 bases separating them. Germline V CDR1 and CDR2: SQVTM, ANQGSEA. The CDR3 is CSVGGRLVGYNEQFF. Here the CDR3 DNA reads TGCAGCGTTGGGGGGCGGCTAGTCGGGTACAATGAGCAGTTCTTC.

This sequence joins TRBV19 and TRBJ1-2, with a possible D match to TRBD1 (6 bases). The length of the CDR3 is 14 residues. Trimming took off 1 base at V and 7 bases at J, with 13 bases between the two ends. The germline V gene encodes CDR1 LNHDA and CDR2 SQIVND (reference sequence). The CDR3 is CASSIAGDSPGYTF. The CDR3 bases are TGTGCCAGTAGTATAGCAGGGGACTCACCTGGCTACACCTTC.